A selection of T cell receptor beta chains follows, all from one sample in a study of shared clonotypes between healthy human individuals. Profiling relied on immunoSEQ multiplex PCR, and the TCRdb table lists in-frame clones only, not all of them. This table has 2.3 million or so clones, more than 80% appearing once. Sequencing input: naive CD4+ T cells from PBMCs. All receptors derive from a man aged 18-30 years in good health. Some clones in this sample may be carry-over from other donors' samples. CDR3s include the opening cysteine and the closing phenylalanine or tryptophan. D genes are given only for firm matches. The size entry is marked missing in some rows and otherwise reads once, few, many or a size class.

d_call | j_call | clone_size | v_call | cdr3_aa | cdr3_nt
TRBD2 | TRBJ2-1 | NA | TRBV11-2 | CASSPGVAGDGNEQFF | TGTGCCAGCAGCCCCGGGGTAGCGGGAGATGGCAATGAGCAGTTCTTC
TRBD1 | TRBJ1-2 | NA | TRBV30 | CAWSPGTAYGYTF | TGTGCCTGGAGCCCCGGGACAGCCTATGGCTACACCTTC
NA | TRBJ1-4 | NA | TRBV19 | CASTSQSTNEKLFF | TGTGCCAGTACTTCACAATCAACTAATGAAAAACTGTTTTTT
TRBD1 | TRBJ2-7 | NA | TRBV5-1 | CASRPGTGYGEQYF | TGCGCCAGCAGACCTGGGACAGGGTACGGCGAGCAGTACTTC
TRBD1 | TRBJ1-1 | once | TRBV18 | CASSPSPQGDTEAFF | TGTGCCAGCTCACCTAGTCCACAGGGGGATACTGAAGCTTTCTTT
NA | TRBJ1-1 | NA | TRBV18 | CASSPDPIRSAFF | TGTGCCAGCTCACCAGACCCCATCAGGAGCGCTTTCTTT
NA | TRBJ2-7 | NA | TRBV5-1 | CASSLEGTSSWQYF | TGCGCCAGCAGCTTGGAGGGGACCTCATCTTGGCAGTACTTC
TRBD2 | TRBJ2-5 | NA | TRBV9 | CASSDQTSGDFQETQYF | TGTGCCAGCAGCGACCAGACTAGCGGGGACTTCCAAGAGACCCAGTACTTC
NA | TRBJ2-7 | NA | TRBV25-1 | CASSEYNEQYF | TGTGCCAGCAGTGAATATAACGAGCAGTACTTC
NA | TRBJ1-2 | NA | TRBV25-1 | CASSDYRENYGYTF | TGTGCCAGCAGTGATTACAGGGAGAACTATGGCTACACCTTC